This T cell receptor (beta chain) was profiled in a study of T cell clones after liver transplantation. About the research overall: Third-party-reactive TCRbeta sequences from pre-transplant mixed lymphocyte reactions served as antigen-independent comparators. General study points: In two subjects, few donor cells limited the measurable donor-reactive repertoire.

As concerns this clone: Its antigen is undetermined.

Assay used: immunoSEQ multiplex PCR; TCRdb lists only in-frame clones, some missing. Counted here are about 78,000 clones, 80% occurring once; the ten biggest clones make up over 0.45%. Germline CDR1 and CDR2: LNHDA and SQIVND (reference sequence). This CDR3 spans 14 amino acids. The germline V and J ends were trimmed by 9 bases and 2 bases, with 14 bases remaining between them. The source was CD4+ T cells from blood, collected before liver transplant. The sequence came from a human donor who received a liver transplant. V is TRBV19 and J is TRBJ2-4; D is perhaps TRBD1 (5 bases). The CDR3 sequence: CASGRDATKNIQYF. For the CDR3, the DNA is TGTGCCAGCGGCAGGGATGCGACCAAAAACATTCAGTACTTC.